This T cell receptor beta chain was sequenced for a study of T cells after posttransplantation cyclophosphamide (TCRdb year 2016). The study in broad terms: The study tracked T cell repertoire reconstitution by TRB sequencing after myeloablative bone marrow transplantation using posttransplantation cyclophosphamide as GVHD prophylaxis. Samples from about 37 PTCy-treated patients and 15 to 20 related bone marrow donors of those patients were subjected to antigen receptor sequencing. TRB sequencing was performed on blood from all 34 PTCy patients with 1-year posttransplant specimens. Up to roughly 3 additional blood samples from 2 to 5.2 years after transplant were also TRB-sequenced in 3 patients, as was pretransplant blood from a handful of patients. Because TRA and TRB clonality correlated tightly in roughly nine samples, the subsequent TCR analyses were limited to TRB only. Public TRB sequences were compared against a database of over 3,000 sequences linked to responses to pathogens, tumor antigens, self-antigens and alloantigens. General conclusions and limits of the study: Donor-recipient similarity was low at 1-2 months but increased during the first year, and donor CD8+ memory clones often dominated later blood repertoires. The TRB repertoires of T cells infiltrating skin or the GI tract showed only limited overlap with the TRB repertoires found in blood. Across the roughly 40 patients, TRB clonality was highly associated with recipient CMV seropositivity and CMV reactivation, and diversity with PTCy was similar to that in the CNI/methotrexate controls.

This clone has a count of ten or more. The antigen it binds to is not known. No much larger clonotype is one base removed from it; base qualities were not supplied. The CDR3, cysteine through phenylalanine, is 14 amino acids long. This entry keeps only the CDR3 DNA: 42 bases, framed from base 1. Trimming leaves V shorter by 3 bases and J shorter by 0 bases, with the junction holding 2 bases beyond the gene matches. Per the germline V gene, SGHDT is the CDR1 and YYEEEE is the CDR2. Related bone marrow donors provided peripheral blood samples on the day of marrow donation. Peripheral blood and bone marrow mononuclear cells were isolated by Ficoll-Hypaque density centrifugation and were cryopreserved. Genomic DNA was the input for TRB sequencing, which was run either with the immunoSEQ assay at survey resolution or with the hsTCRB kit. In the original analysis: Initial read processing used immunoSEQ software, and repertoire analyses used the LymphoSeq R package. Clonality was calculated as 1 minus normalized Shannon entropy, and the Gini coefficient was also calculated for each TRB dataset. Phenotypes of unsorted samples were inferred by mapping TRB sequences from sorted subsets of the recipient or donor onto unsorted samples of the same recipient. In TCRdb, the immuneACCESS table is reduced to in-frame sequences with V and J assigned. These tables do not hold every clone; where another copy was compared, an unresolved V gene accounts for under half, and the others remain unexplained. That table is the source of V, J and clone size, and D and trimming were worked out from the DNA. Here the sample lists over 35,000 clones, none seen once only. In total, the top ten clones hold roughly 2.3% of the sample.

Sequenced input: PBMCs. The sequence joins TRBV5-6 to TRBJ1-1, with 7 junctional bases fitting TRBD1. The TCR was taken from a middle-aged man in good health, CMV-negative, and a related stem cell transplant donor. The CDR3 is CASSWGQMNTEAFF. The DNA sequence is TGTGCCAGCAGCTGGGGACAGATGAACACTGAAGCTTTCTTT.